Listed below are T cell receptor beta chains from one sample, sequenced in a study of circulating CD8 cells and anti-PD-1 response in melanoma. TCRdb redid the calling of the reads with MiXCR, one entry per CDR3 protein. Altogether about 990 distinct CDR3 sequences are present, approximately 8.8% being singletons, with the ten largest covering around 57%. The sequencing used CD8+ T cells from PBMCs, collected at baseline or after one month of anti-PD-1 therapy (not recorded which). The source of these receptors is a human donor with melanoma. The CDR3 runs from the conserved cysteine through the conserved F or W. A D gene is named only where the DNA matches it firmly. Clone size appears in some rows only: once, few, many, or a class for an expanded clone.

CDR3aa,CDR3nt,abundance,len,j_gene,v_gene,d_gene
CASSFPRGGPNTGELFF,TGTGCCAGCAGCTTCCCCCGGGGGGGACCGAACACCGGGGAGCTGTTTTTT,NA,17,TRBJ2-2,TRBV13,TRBD2
CASSFGAAGTDTQYF,TGTGCCAGCAGCTTCGGAGCGGCGGGGACAGATACGCAGTATTTT,medium-sized,15,TRBJ2-3,TRBV11-2,NA
CASSLTPSGNTQYF,TGTGCCAGCAGCTTAACCCCTAGCGGGAATACGCAGTATTTT,once,14,TRBJ2-3,TRBV7-3,TRBD2
CASSLSGPSEAFF,TGTGCCAGCAGTTTATCAGGGCCCAGTGAAGCTTTCTTT,medium-sized,13,TRBJ1-1,TRBV27,NA
CASSIAHQGTEAFF,TGTGCCAGTAGTATAGCACATCAGGGCACTGAAGCTTTCTTT,few,14,TRBJ1-1,TRBV19,NA
CASSLLRDTQYF,TGTGCCAGCAGTCTCTTAAGGGATACGCAGTATTTT,medium-sized,12,TRBJ2-3,TRBV6-2/TRBV6-3,NA
CASSVGAGDKADTQYF,TGTGCCAGCAGCGTAGGGGCAGGGGATAAGGCAGATACGCAGTATTTT,medium-sized,16,TRBJ2-3,TRBV9,NA
CASSPTPYEQYF,TGTGCCAGTAGCCCCACTCCTTACGAGCAGTACTTC,NA,12,TRBJ2-7,TRBV19,NA
CASGTDLFYEQYF,TGTGCTAGTGGTACCGACTTGTTCTACGAGCAGTACTTC,medium-sized,13,TRBJ2-7,TRBV12-5,NA
CASSGLYQETQYF,TGTGCCAGCAGTGGCCTGTACCAAGAGACCCAGTACTTC,medium-sized,13,TRBJ2-5,TRBV2,NA
CASSIISYNYGYTF,TGTGCCAGTAGTATTATCAGTTATAACTATGGCTACACCTTC,medium-sized,14,TRBJ1-2,TRBV19,NA
CATFYKYIQYF,TGTGCCACCTTCTACAAATACATTCAGTACTTC,medium-sized,11,TRBJ2-4,TRBV25-1,NA
CASNQDRAEQYF,TGTGCCAGCAACCAAGACAGGGCAGAGCAGTACTTC,medium-sized,12,TRBJ2-7,TRBV5-5,TRBD1
CASSSMSQGEQFF,TGTGCCAGTAGCTCGATGAGCCAGGGTGAGCAGTTCTTC,medium-sized,13,TRBJ2-1,TRBV19,NA
CASSAGTGNQPQHF,TGTGCCAGCAGCGCCGGGACAGGCAATCAGCCCCAGCATTTT,few,14,TRBJ1-5,TRBV13,TRBD1
CASLYRNTEAFF,TGTGCCAGCCTATACAGGAACACTGAAGCTTTCTTT,NA,12,TRBJ1-1,TRBV19,NA
CSARAFFERTGPNTGELFF,TGCAGTGCTAGAGCGTTTTTTGAAAGGACAGGCCCGAACACCGGGGAGCTGTTTTTT,NA,19,TRBJ2-2,TRBV20-1,TRBD1
CATSDPTTGGTDTQYF,TGTGCCACCAGTGATCCAACGACAGGGGGCACAGATACGCAGTATTTT,medium-sized,16,TRBJ2-3,TRBV24-1,TRBD1
CSVGQGNTGELFF,TGCAGCGTTGGACAGGGGAACACCGGGGAGCTGTTTTTT,medium-sized,13,TRBJ2-2,TRBV29-1,TRBD1
CASSTTGALVSSTNEKLFF,TGTGCCAGTAGTACCACAGGGGCCTTAGTGTCGTCCACTAATGAAAAACTGTTTTTT,medium-sized,19,TRBJ1-4,TRBV19,TRBD1
CASSAGTSKANEQFF,TGTGCCAGCAGCGCCGGGACTAGCAAGGCCAATGAGCAGTTCTTC,few,15,TRBJ2-1,TRBV9,TRBD2
CASSFGGHSYEQYF,TGTGCCAGCAGCTTCGGTGGACACTCGTACGAGCAGTACTTC,medium-sized,14,TRBJ2-7,TRBV5-6,NA
CASSTGFFGANVLTF,TGTGCCAGTAGTACGGGTTTCTTCGGGGCCAACGTCCTGACTTTC,medium-sized,15,TRBJ2-6,TRBV19,NA
CASSIIGSNQPQHF,TGTGCCAGTAGTATTATAGGGAGCAATCAGCCCCAGCATTTT,medium-sized,14,TRBJ1-5,TRBV19,NA
CASSESAEYREVGEQFF,TGTGCCAGCAGTGAATCGGCAGAATATAGGGAGGTGGGTGAGCAGTTCTTC,few,17,TRBJ2-1,TRBV25-1,NA
CASSIWGSDTQYF,TGTGCCAGTAGTATTTGGGGGTCGGATACGCAGTATTTT,medium-sized,13,TRBJ2-3,TRBV19,NA
CASSLAGGYNEQFF,TGTGCCAGTAGTTTGGCGGGGGGTTACAATGAGCAGTTCTTC,medium-sized,14,TRBJ2-1,TRBV19,TRBD2
CASSQGTGGAGQPQHF,TGCGCCAGCAGCCAAGGGACAGGGGGCGCTGGTCAGCCCCAGCATTTT,medium-sized,16,TRBJ1-5,TRBV4-1,TRBD1
CASSGLAYADTQYF,TGTGCCAGTTCGGGACTAGCGTACGCAGATACGCAGTATTTT,medium-sized,14,TRBJ2-3,TRBV27,TRBD2
CASSFMRGQKETQYF,TGTGCCAGCAGCTTTATGAGGGGGCAAAAAGAGACCCAGTACTTC,medium-sized,15,TRBJ2-5,TRBV7-3,TRBD1
CASGLVEGLFYEQYF,TGTGCTAGTGGTTTGGTAGAGGGGCTGTTCTACGAGCAGTACTTC,medium-sized,15,TRBJ2-7,TRBV12-5,NA
CASSAGTGPYEQYF,TGTGCCAGCAGTGCGGGGACAGGGCCATACGAGCAGTACTTC,medium-sized,14,TRBJ2-7,TRBV25-1,TRBD1
CASRTGNSYEQYF,TGTGCCAGCAGAACAGGCAACTCCTACGAGCAGTACTTC,few,13,TRBJ2-7,TRBV5-5,NA
CASTPGTGELSF,TGTGCCAGTACTCCCGGCACCGGGGAGCTGTCTTTT,medium-sized,12,TRBJ2-2,TRBV19,NA
CASSLSPGNTEAFF,TGTGCCAGCAGTTTGTCTCCGGGCAACACTGAAGCTTTCTTT,NA,14,TRBJ1-1,TRBV12-3/TRBV12-4,NA
CASSDLSRQPNTDTQYF,TGTGCCAGCAGTGATCTCTCGCGACAGCCTAACACAGATACGCAGTATTTT,large,17,TRBJ2-3,TRBV2,NA
CASSLKLDGTGQETQYF,TGTGCCAGCAGCTTAAAGTTGGACGGGACAGGACAAGAGACCCAGTACTTC,medium-sized,17,TRBJ2-5,TRBV7-3,TRBD1
CASSLEGLIYEQYF,TGTGCCAGCAGCTTAGAGGGACTGATCTACGAGCAGTACTTC,medium-sized,14,TRBJ2-7,TRBV7-2,NA
CASSVEASGGLIDYEQYF,TGTGCCAGCAGCGTAGAAGCCAGCGGGGGGCTCATAGACTACGAGCAGTACTTC,NA,18,TRBJ2-7,TRBV9,TRBD2
CASSEEAFPAGRGTDTQYF,TGTGCCAGCAGTGAAGAGGCTTTCCCAGCGGGACGGGGCACAGATACGCAGTATTTT,NA,19,TRBJ2-3,TRBV6-1,TRBD2
CASMIQGTGELFF,TGTGCCAGCATGATACAAGGGACCGGGGAGCTGTTTTTT,medium-sized,13,TRBJ2-2,TRBV12-3/TRBV12-4,NA
CASSIVNRAYEQYF,TGTGCCAGTAGTATAGTGAACAGGGCCTACGAGCAGTACTTC,few,14,TRBJ2-7,TRBV19,NA
CASSSSGSSYNEQFF,TGTGCCAGTAGTAGTAGCGGGAGCTCCTACAATGAGCAGTTCTTC,few,15,TRBJ2-1,TRBV19,TRBD2
CASSLLGGEQFF,TGTGCCAGCAGTTTATTAGGTGGTGAGCAGTTCTTC,few,12,TRBJ2-1,TRBV27,NA
CASSIGVVASTDTQYF,TGTGCCAGTAGTATTGGGGTGGTAGCTAGCACAGATACGCAGTATTTT,medium-sized,16,TRBJ2-3,TRBV19,NA
CASSTEDYGYTF,TGTGCCAGTAGTACGGAAGACTATGGCTACACCTTC,medium-sized,12,TRBJ1-2,TRBV19,NA
CASSHRVNTEAFF,TGTGCCAGCAGTCACAGGGTGAACACTGAAGCTTTCTTT,medium-sized,13,TRBJ1-1,TRBV27,NA